Each of the 20 T cell receptor beta chains below was sequenced from the same sample in a study of CD8+ T cells in alopecia areata. Treatment: oral pan-JAK inhibitor, 5-10 mg twice daily. In each case, RNA was isolated and then reverse transcribed into cDNA as the sequencing template. Method: immunoSEQ multiplex PCR; TCRdb's copy keeps in-frame clones and lacks some. The sample holds about 180,000 clones, less than 70% seen once. Sequenced material: CD8+ T cells sorted from blood, taken at week 24, from a patient treated with tofacitinib. All receptors come from a human donor with alopecia areata.

The rearrangement links TRBV7-6 to TRBJ1-2, with D possibly TRBD1 on 6 matching bases. The CDR3 totals 14 residues. CDR1 SGHVS and CDR2 FNYEAQ come from the germline V gene. V lost 2 bases, J lost 6 bases, and 13 bases lay in between. CDR3 loop: CASSLNTRGHGYTF. CDR3 in DNA: TGTGCCAGCAGCTTAAATACCAGGGGCCATGGCTACACCTTC.

This rearrangement joins TRBV5-6 to TRBJ2-1; possibly TRBD1 for D (5 bases). In germline, CDR1 is SGHDT, CDR2 YYEEEE. This CDR3 region has 12 residues. V was clipped by 4 bases and J by 7 bases, with 9 bases between them. CDR3 residues: CASSTGANEQFF. For the CDR3, the DNA is TGTGCCAGCAGCACTGGGGCAAATGAGCAGTTCTTC.

The rearrangement uses TRBV11-2 and TRBJ2-1; no definite D call. Germline values: CDR1 SGHAT, CDR2 FQNNGV. This CDR3 contains 12 residues. V was trimmed by 1 base and J by 5 bases, leaving 3 bases between them. The CDR3 region has the DNA TGTGCCAGCAGCTTAGTCAACAATGAGCAGTTCTTC. Residues: CASSLVNNEQFF.

V is TRBV7-8 and J is TRBJ2-7, with 8 bases identical to TRBD1. From germline, CDR1 is SGHVS and CDR2 FQNEAQ. Unmatched junction bases numbered 5, after V lost 1 base and J lost 0 bases. The CDR3 is made up of 16 amino acids. The CDR3 DNA is TGTGCCAGCAGCTTAGACCGACAGGGGCTCTCCTACGAGCAGTACTTC. It yields the protein CASSLDRQGLSYEQYF.

The chain combines TRBV7-6 with TRBJ1-5, with TRBD1 matching 10 bases. V lost 5 bases and J lost 5; bases outside the gene matches: 3. This CDR3 region has 14 residues. Germline V gene data show CDR1 as SGHVS and CDR2 as FNYEAQ. DNA of the CDR3: TGTGCCAGCAGCCTGGGGACAGGGGATCAGCCCCAGCATTTT. Translated, it gives CASSLGTGDQPQHF.

V and J are TRBV30 and TRBJ2-4; TRBD1 agrees at 7 bases. Trimming took 0 bases from V and 3 from J; bases not matched to a gene: 5. This CDR3 comprises 15 residues. Germline V gene sequence: CDR1 GTSNPN, CDR2 SVGIG (reference sequence). CDR3 protein: CAWSVPGQDKNIQYF. The CDR3 DNA sequence: TGTGCCTGGAGTGTACCAGGACAGGACAAAAACATTCAGTACTTC.

The genes are TRBV2 and TRBJ2-2; D could derive from TRBD1 or TRBD2 (5 bases each). V lost 3 bases, J lost 3 bases, and 8 bases lay in between. CDR1 is SNHLY and CDR2 is FYNNEI in the germline V gene. This CDR3 is 14 amino acids long. This CDR3 reads CASSDMGDTGELFF. For the CDR3, the DNA is TGTGCCAGCAGTGATATGGGGGACACCGGGGAGCTGTTTTTT.

This chain uses TRBV11-2 with TRBJ1-2; D perhaps matches TRBD1 (5 bases). Trimming cost V 1 base and J 10 bases, with 10 bases left between them. Germline loops: CDR1 SGHAT, CDR2 FQNNGV. The CDR3 consists of 12 residues. CDR3 in DNA: TGTGCCAGCAGCTTAGGACAGTCCTTCTACACCTTC. This sequence encodes CASSLGQSFYTF.

The rearrangement uses TRBV29-1 and TRBJ1-2, with a possible D match to TRBD1 (5 bases). CDR3 length equals 15 residues. Trimming removed 6 bases from V and 3 bases from J, with 20 bases in between. CDR1 is SQVTM, CDR2 ANQGSEA, per germline. The CDR3 reads CSVETDRELDYGYTF. The CDR3 DNA is TGCAGCGTAGAAACTGACAGAGAACTGGACTATGGCTACACCTTC.

This clone occurred once. The chain combines TRBV7-9 with TRBJ2-7; TRBD1 might be the D (5 bases). The V gene lost 1 base and the J gene lost 5 bases, with 15 bases spanning the gap. This CDR3 is built from 15 residues. The germline gives CDR1 SEHNR, CDR2 FQNEAQ (reference sequence). This CDR3 reads CASSLGAGILNEQYF. The CDR3 DNA sequence: TGTGCCAGCAGCTTAGGGGCAGGGATCTTGAACGAGCAGTACTTC. The entire variable domain, with the rest obtained from reference TRBV7-9 and TRBJ2-7, is as follows: DTGVSQNPRHKITKRGQNVTFRCDPISEHNRLYWYRQTLGQGPEFLTYFQNEAQLEKSRLLSDRFSAERPKGSFSTLEIQRTEQGDSAMYLCASSLGAGILNEQYFGPGTRLTVT.

CDR3 DNA sequence: TGCAGCGTTGATACGGGTGTTGGCAATCAGCCCCAGCATTTT. It specifies CSVDTGVGNQPQHF. The gene calls are TRBV29-1 and TRBJ1-5; D is unclear. The CDR3 is 14 amino acids. Germline loops: CDR1 SQVTM, CDR2 ANQGSEA. Trimming removed 3 bases at V and 2 bases at J, with 11 bases between.

This clone has only a few counts. The chain joins TRBV10-3 to TRBJ1-1, with TRBD1 matching 11 bases. Germline V gene lookup returns CDR1 ENHRY and CDR2 SYGVKD. The CDR3 spans 15 residues. Losses at the gene ends were 0 bases for V and 3 bases for J; bases not matched to a gene: 0. The CDR3 DNA follows: TGTGCCATCAGTGAGTCGGGACAGGGGGACACTGAAGCTTTCTTT. Translated, it gives CAISESGQGDTEAFF.

The rearrangement links TRBV2 to TRBJ1-1; perhaps TRBD1 as D (5 bases). The germline gives CDR1 SNHLY, CDR2 FYNNEI. The CDR3 has 13 amino acids. V was clipped by 8 bases and J by 4 bases, with 14 bases between them. In DNA form, the CDR3 reads TGTGCCAGCGGGGCGTTTTCAGGCACTGAAGCTTTCTTT. Amino acids: CASGAFSGTEAFF.

The count of this clone is one. J is TRBJ2-2 and V is TRBV7-8; D uncertain. The CDR3 consists of 15 residues. The germline CDR1 and CDR2 sequences are SGHVS and FQNEAQ. V was trimmed by 1 base and J by 4 bases, leaving 10 bases between them. CDR3 region: CASSLVSAGTGELFF. The CDR3 DNA reads TGTGCCAGCAGCTTAGTGTCCGCAGGCACCGGGGAGCTGTTTTTT.

The chain uses TRBV30 and TRBJ2-1; D may be TRBD2 (5 bases). Trimming removed 3 bases at V and 14 bases at J, with 20 bases between. The CDR3 spans 13 residues. Looked up from germline, CDR1 is GTSNPN and CDR2 is SVGIG (reference sequence). The CDR3: CAWSDLQATGEFF. The CDR3 nucleotides read TGTGCCTGGAGCGACCTACAAGCGACCGGGGAGTTCTTC. The whole variable domain, remainder taken from reference TRBV30 and TRBJ2-1, is SQTIHQWPATLVQPVGSPLSLECTVEGTSNPNLYWYRQAAGRGLQLLFYSVGIGQISSEVPQNLSASRPQDRQFILSSKKLLLSDSGFYLCAWSDLQATGEFFGPGTRLTVL.

V is TRBV29-1 and J is TRBJ2-4; D tentatively fits TRBD1 or TRBD2 (6 bases each). Trimming removed 5 bases from V and 5 bases from J, with 13 bases in between. In germline, CDR1 is SQVTM, CDR2 ANQGSEA. The CDR3 has 13 amino acids. The CDR3 region is CSVYGGSQNIQYF. The CDR3, as DNA: TGCAGCGTTTACGGGGGCTCCCAAAACATTCAGTACTTC. Full variable domain (remainder filled in from reference TRBV29-1 and TRBJ2-4): SAVISQKPSRDICQRGTSLTIQCQVDSQVTMMFWYRQQPGQSLTLIATANQGSEATYESGFVIDKFPISRPNLTFSTLTVSNMSPEDSSIYLCSVYGGSQNIQYFGAGTRLSVL.

This chain connects TRBV30 to TRBJ2-7, with D possibly being TRBD1 or TRBD2 (5 bases each). Trimming pared 0 bases from V and 0 bases from J, leaving 12 bases between. The length of the CDR3 is 15 residues. CDR1 and CDR2 (germline): GTSNPN, SVGIG (reference sequence). CDR3 amino acids: CAWSVLPGSSYEQYF. Here the CDR3 DNA reads TGTGCCTGGAGTGTATTGCCAGGGAGCTCCTACGAGCAGTACTTC.

The chain uses TRBV11-2 and TRBJ2-1; D is unresolved. Germline V gene sequence: CDR1 SGHAT, CDR2 FQNNGV. This CDR3 contains 12 residues. V was clipped by 5 bases and J by 10 bases, with 12 bases between them. The CDR3 spells CASSPVRMEQFF. CDR3 DNA: TGTGCCAGCAGCCCCGTTAGAATGGAGCAGTTCTTC.

This clone was recorded a few times. The CDR3 nucleotides read TGCGCCAGCAGCTTTGGCTGGACCGGGGAGCTGTTTTTT. Amino acids: CASSFGWTGELFF. The chain has TRBV5-1 and TRBJ2-2; D is undetermined. The CDR3 extends over 13 amino acids. Trimming removed 2 bases at V and 5 bases at J, with 7 bases between. Germline V CDR1 and CDR2: SGHRS, YFSETQ.

The gene calls are TRBV13 and TRBJ2-6, with 7 bases matching TRBD1. The CDR3 is 18 amino acids. After removal of 4 bases from V and 0 bases from J, the junction contained 9 bases not matched to a gene. The germline CDR1 and CDR2 sequences are PRHDT and FYEKMQ (reference sequence). As DNA, the CDR3 is TGTGCCAGCAGCTCCTTGGGGACAGCCAGCTCTGGGGCCAACGTCCTGACTTTC. Translated: CASSSLGTASSGANVLTF.